This is a list of T cell receptor beta chains from one sample in a study of TIL therapy for anti-PD-1-resistant metastatic lung cancer. TCRdb keeps only in-frame clones here, not all; method: immunoSEQ multiplex PCR. The sample comprises tens of thousands of clones, more than 65% of which are singletons, and roughly 2% rests with the top ten. The sequences come from blood, collected at baseline. The receptors shown here come from a person between 25 and 79 years old with non-small cell lung cancer. The conserved cysteine and the conserved F or W are not part of the CDR3 here. The D gene is left open where the match is weak.

d_call	v_call	cdr3_aa
.	TRBV6-2/TRBV6-3	ASSSWAMSDGYT
.	TRBV18	ASSPNTNYGYT
.	TRBV12-3/TRBV12-4	ASSAQGGTEAF
TRBD1	TRBV18	ASSPPGRGRTDTQY
.	TRBV6-2/TRBV6-3	ASSYGGSNQPQH
.	TRBV5-1	ASSLAGAMVGETQY
.	TRBV5-1	ASSLGWNTEAF
.	TRBV18	ASSPKASGANTEAF
.	TRBV10-3	AISESEGTYGYT
.	TRBV7-8	ASSLGDDWDTEAF
.	TRBV30	AWNGGTYGYT
.	TRBV24-1	ATSDLPGEGADTQY
.	TRBV14	ASRLGFTTEAF
.	TRBV5-6	ASGALQGDNSPLH
.	TRBV12-3/TRBV12-4	ASRGSSARKLF
.	TRBV19	ASSILGGNTEAF
.	TRBV18	ASSSLLEELSSGNTIY
.	TRBV2	ASSDDSKKLF
.	TRBV20-1	SAATGYGYT
.	TRBV5-1	ASSLGRGAQETQY
.	TRBV2	ASSEQLRRNTIY
.	TRBV9	ASSVDSPNIQY
.	TRBV25-1	ASVDSRSGNTIY
TRBD2	TRBV6-4	ASSLGLAGRSDTQY
.	TRBV10-2	ASSEVNREHQPQH
.	TRBV4-1	ASSQTQGRETEAF
TRBD2	TRBV15	ATSRDMGLAFEQF